This T cell receptor gamma chain stems from a study of Vδ1+ human thymocytes. This clone appeared a few times. The antigen remains unidentified. The identical CDR3 is also encoded by other nucleotide sequences in the sample. RNA was extracted from the cells and then reverse transcribed. Multiplex PCR used pooled V-gene forward primers and a constant-region reverse primer to amplify CDR3s. TCRdb reran clone calling via CATT on the multiplex PCR reads. The sample has about 36,000 gamma-chain clones, 20% seen once. Study-wide points: Despite high sort purity, roughly 18% of thymic T cell receptor delta sequences were Vdelta2. The authors advised highly purified populations and single-cell validation. In the thymus, TRG and TRD repertoires looked highly polyclonal with Gaussian CDR3 lengths.

Per germline, CDR1 GITISATS and CDR2 ISYDGTV (reference sequence). The V segment lost 0 bases and the J segment 3 bases; nucleotides outside the gene matches: 4. The CDR3 is 15 amino acids. The V call is TRGV9, the J call TRGJP2. The sample was Vdelta1+ gamma-delta thymocytes from the thymus. Regarding subset: FACS-sorted CD3+ TCRalphabeta- TCRVdelta1+ TCRVdelta2- thymocytes. The clonotype comes from a girl under three years old who had congenital heart surgery. The DNA for the CDR3 is TGTGCCTTGTGGGAGGTGCGTGGTAGTGATTGGATCAAGACGTTT. It specifies CALWEVRGSDWIKTF.